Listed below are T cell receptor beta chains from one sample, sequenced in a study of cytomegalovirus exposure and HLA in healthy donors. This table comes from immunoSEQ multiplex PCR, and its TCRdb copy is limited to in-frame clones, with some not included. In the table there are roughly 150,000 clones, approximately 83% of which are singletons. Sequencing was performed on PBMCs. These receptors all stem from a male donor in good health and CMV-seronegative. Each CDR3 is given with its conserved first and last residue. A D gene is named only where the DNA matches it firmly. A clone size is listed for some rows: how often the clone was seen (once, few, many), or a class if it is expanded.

TGTGCCAGCAGCTTAGGACAGGGGGAAGACCAGCCCCAGCATTTT CASSLGQGEDQPQHF TRBJ1-5 TRBD1 - TRBV13
TGTTCCAGCAGCCAAAGGGGGGGGCGCTTAGAGACCCAGTACTTC CSSSQRGGRLETQYF TRBJ2-5 - few TRBV7-3
TGTGCCAGCAGTTTGAGACTAGCGGGGACCTACGAGCAGTACTTC CASSLRLAGTYEQYF TRBJ2-7 TRBD2 - TRBV28
TGCGCCAGCAGCTCGGGGACAGGCCGATTCGCTGAAGCTTTCTTT CASSSGTGRFAEAFF TRBJ1-1 TRBD1 - TRBV5-1
TGTGCCAGCAGCGGAGCCCCCGGGGAGACCCAGTACTTC CASSGAPGETQYF TRBJ2-5 - - TRBV9
TGCGCCAGCAGCAAACCCCCGGGACAGGGAGGAGAGCAGTACTTC CASSKPPGQGGEQYF TRBJ2-7 TRBD1 once TRBV5-1
TGTGCCAGCAGCTCCCGGGACAGGGGGCTTCAAGAGACCCAGTACTTC CASSSRDRGLQETQYF TRBJ2-5 TRBD1 - TRBV5-6
TGTGCCAGTAGTATAAGGGGACAGGGGAGGCCGAACACCGGGGAGCTGTTTTTT CASSIRGQGRPNTGELFF TRBJ2-2 TRBD1 few TRBV19
TGTGCCAGCAACGGACTAGAGGAGGGGAATGAGCAGTTCTTC CASNGLEEGNEQFF TRBJ2-1 TRBD2 - TRBV2
TGTGCCAGCAGCTCGTACAGGCCGGGACAGGGTACGGAGACCCAGTACTTC CASSSYRPGQGTETQYF TRBJ2-5 TRBD1 few TRBV7-8
TGTGCCTGGAGTCTAACTAGCGGGGGGCGGGAGACCCAGTACTTC CAWSLTSGGRETQYF TRBJ2-5 TRBD2 - TRBV30
TGTGCCAGTACTAGCGGGGCTAGCACAGATACGCAGTATTTT CASTSGASTDTQYF TRBJ2-3 TRBD2 - TRBV19
TGTGCCACCAAGGGGCGGGCGGGGCCGGATACGCAGTATTTT CATKGRAGPDTQYF TRBJ2-3 - few TRBV10-3
TGTGCCAGTAGTATATCACAGGGGGACTACGAGCAGTACTTC CASSISQGDYEQYF TRBJ2-7 TRBD1 - TRBV19
TGTGCCAGCAGCTCGGCGGGACAGTACCAAGAGACCCAGTACTTC CASSSAGQYQETQYF TRBJ2-5 - - TRBV7-9
TGTGCCAGCAGCTTGACCGGGACTAGCCCCCTGGAGCAGTACTTC CASSLTGTSPLEQYF TRBJ2-7 TRBD2 - TRBV5-4
TGCGCCAGCTCCAGCGATGTAAACTATGGCTACACCTTC CASSSDVNYGYTF TRBJ1-2 - - TRBV5-1
TGTGCCAGCAGTTTACGGGTCCCAGGGGGCTTAGCTAATGAAAAACTGTTTTTT CASSLRVPGGLANEKLFF TRBJ1-4 TRBD1 - TRBV28
TGCGCCAGCAGCCAGGGGCTTGGGTACCAAGAGACCCAGTACTTC CASSQGLGYQETQYF TRBJ2-5 - - TRBV4-3
TGTGCCAGCAACCAACCCAGGGCGGCGTTCGGTGAAAAACTGTTTTTT CASNQPRAAFGEKLFF TRBJ1-4 - - TRBV6-6
TGTGCCAGTAGTGCCAGACAGGTTTCATCGAACACTGAAGCTTTCTTT CASSARQVSSNTEAFF TRBJ1-1 - - TRBV19
TGTGCCAGCAGTCAACTGGGGGCTGGTCAGCCCCAGCATTTT CASSQLGAGQPQHF TRBJ1-5 - - TRBV6-1
TGTGCCAGCAGCGGACAGCGTTCCGGTGAAGAGACCCAGTACTTC CASSGQRSGEETQYF TRBJ2-5 - - TRBV6-1
TGTGCCTGGGGACTTAATGGACAGCCCCAGCATTTT CAWGLNGQPQHF TRBJ1-5 - - TRBV30
TGTGCCAGTAGTACCGTGACAGGGTCCTTCGGCCAGCCCCAGCATTTT CASSTVTGSFGQPQHF TRBJ1-5 TRBD1 - TRBV19
TGTGCCAGCAGCTCGGAACAGGGGTTTGGCGGCTACACCTTC CASSSEQGFGGYTF TRBJ1-2 TRBD1 - TRBV7-3
TGCGCCAGCAGCCGATCGAATTCAATGACAGGGTACGGGGAGCAGTACTTC CASSRSNSMTGYGEQYF TRBJ2-5 TRBD1 - TRBV4-3
TGTGCCAGCAGCCCTCTGCTAGGGACAGGGGCGAACACCGGGGAGCTGTTTTTT CASSPLLGTGANTGELFF TRBJ2-2 TRBD1 - TRBV7-2
TGCGCCAGCGGACTGTCCGGGACAGGGGATACTGAAGCTTTCTTT CASGLSGTGDTEAFF TRBJ1-1 TRBD1 - TRBV5-1
TGTGCCATCAGTGAGTCAGGGTTCGGGACAGGGAACACTGAAGCTTTCTTT CAISESGFGTGNTEAFF TRBJ1-1 TRBD1 - TRBV10-3
TGTGCCAGCAGGATCGGGACTAGCGGGACCTACGAGCAGTACTTC CASRIGTSGTYEQYF TRBJ2-7 TRBD2 - TRBV6-5
TGTGCCAGTAGTCGGGCGGACAGGGGGCCAGAGACACCCGCGGGGGAGCTGTTTTTT CASSRADRGPETPAGELFF TRBJ2-2 TRBD1 - TRBV19
TGTGCCAGCAGCTTAACGTCGGACGGGGGGGCATTAAATGAGCAGTTCTTC CASSLTSDGGALNEQFF TRBJ2-1 TRBD2 - TRBV7-3
TGTGCCAGCAGCTTGGATCAAAACTCTGGGGCCAACGTCCTGACTTTC CASSLDQNSGANVLTF TRBJ2-6 - - TRBV5-4
TGTGCCAGCTCACCAAGGGCACTAGAAAACTATGGCTACACCTTC CASSPRALENYGYTF TRBJ1-2 - - TRBV18
TGTGCCAGCAACAAATATAGGGGGTACGAGCAGTACTTC CASNKYRGYEQYF TRBJ2-7 - - TRBV6-5
TGTGCCAGCAGTGAAGGAAGGGGGCATCAGCCCCAGCATTTT CASSEGRGHQPQHF TRBJ1-5 TRBD1 - TRBV2
TGCGCCAGCAGCCGTTTACTAGCGGGAGGGCAAGAGACCCAGTACTTC CASSRLLAGGQETQYF TRBJ2-5 TRBD2 - TRBV4-3
TGTGCCAGTAGTTCCCGCCGGACAGGGAATTCACCCCTCCACTTT CASSSRRTGNSPLHF TRBJ1-6 TRBD1 - TRBV19
TGTGCCAGCAGAGAGAGGGGGGGGGCAACTAATGAAAAACTGTTTTTT CASRERGGATNEKLFF TRBJ1-4 - - TRBV7-9
TGTGCCAGCAGCTTGGGGAAGGGAGAACTGTTTTTT CASSLGKGELFF TRBJ1-4 - few TRBV7-9
TGTGCCAGCAGCTTACGAGGGAGCCAAGAGACCCAGTACTTC CASSLRGSQETQYF TRBJ2-5 - - TRBV7-7
TGTGCCAGCAGCGCCGGACTAGCGGGGGTTCTCTTCTACAATGAGCAGTTCTTC CASSAGLAGVLFYNEQFF TRBJ2-1 TRBD2 - TRBV9
TGTGCCAGCAGCTTAAGCCTCAACACAGATACGCAGTATTTT CASSLSLNTDTQYF TRBJ2-3 - - TRBV11-2
TGTGCCAGCAGCCGCGAGAGTCGCTACGAGCAGTACTTC CASSRESRYEQYF TRBJ2-7 - - TRBV6-1
TGTGCCAGCAGTTTTGGCTCGAACACCGGGGAGCTGTTTTTT CASSFGSNTGELFF TRBJ2-2 - - TRBV6-5
TGTGCCGGCACCTCACTTTATGGCTACACCTTC CAGTSLYGYTF TRBJ1-2 - once TRBV28
TGTGCCAGCAGCGGAGGGACAGGGGGCGTTCAGCCCCAGCATTTT CASSGGTGGVQPQHF TRBJ1-5 TRBD1 - TRBV6-1
TGTGCCAGCGGGTTAGCAGGACAGCAAGAGACCCAGTACTTC CASGLAGQQETQYF TRBJ2-5 - - TRBV7-9
TGTGCCAGCAGTTACCCGGGTACAAACACCATATATTTT CASSYPGTNTIYF TRBJ1-3 - - TRBV6-5
TGCGCCAGCAGCTTGGAAAGCGGGAGCTCCTACGAGCAGTACTTC CASSLESGSSYEQYF TRBJ2-7 TRBD2 - TRBV5-1
TGCAGCGTTGATGGACAGGGGGCATACTATGGCTACACCTTC CSVDGQGAYYGYTF TRBJ1-2 TRBD1 - TRBV29-1
TGTGCCAGTAGCCGCGGGACTAGCGGGATTAGCTACGAGCAGTACTTC CASSRGTSGISYEQYF TRBJ2-7 TRBD2 - TRBV19
TGTGCCAGCAGTGAACTCCCCCGACCGCCTCGGAGGGACATTCAGTACTTC CASSELPRPPRRDIQYF TRBJ2-4 - few TRBV25-1
TGTGCCAGCAGCTCCGACAGAGCCTACGAGCAGTACTTC CASSSDRAYEQYF TRBJ2-7 - - TRBV5-5